This T cell receptor (beta chain) was identified during a study of siplizumab effects on memory and regulatory T cells. TCR templates numbering 90,000 to 100,000 were assayed per sample. Sequenced by immunoSEQ multiplex PCR; TCRdb stores in-frame clones only, minus some. In the table there are about 62,000 clones, 79% of which are singletons. The ends lost 6 bases at V and 5 bases at J; junction bases unmatched: 15. Germline CDR1 and CDR2: MNHNY and SVGAGI (reference sequence). The CDR3 has 16 amino acids. V gene TRBV6-6 combines with J gene TRBJ1-1; 7 bases agree with TRBD1. The specimen sequenced was memory CD4+ T cells sorted from blood. The source of this sequence is a human donor in good health. The CDR3: CASSGQEVGTGTEAFF. The CDR3 DNA sequence: TGTGCCAGCAGCGGACAGGAGGTGGGAACGGGTACTGAAGCTTTCTTT.